Listed here are 21 T cell receptor beta chains from one sample, sequenced in a study of CD8+ T cells in alopecia areata. Extracted RNA was reverse transcribed, and the resulting cDNA served as sequencing template. Clones were read by immunoSEQ multiplex PCR, and TCRdb kept only the in-frame ones, dropping some. The sample shows some 95,000 clones, 44% of them seen only once. As for treatment: oral pan-JAK inhibitor, 5-10 mg twice daily. Sequences were derived from CD8+ T cells sorted from blood, sampled at week 24, from a patient treated with tofacitinib. All receptors derive from a human donor with alopecia areata.

This chain links TRBV4-1 with TRBJ1-1, with D possibly matching TRBD1 (5 bases). The CDR3 is made up of 16 amino acids. V was clipped by 0 bases and J by 4 bases, with 15 bases between them. CDR1 and CDR2 (germline): MGHRA, YSYEKL. The CDR3 region is CASSQDRSGAATEAFF. DNA for the CDR3: TGCGCCAGCAGCCAAGATCGTTCCGGGGCGGCCACTGAAGCTTTCTTT.

There are a few counts of this clone. The chain links TRBV27 to TRBJ2-2; D might be TRBD2 (6 bases). The CDR3 extends over 15 amino acids. The germline V gene encodes CDR1 MNHEY and CDR2 SMNVEV (reference sequence). V shed 8 bases and J shed 5 bases, with 18 bases lying between them. The CDR3 is CASGVGLRGTGELFF. For the CDR3, the DNA is TGTGCCAGCGGAGTGGGACTTCGAGGGACCGGGGAGCTGTTTTTT.

This chain uses TRBV29-1 with TRBJ2-1, with D possibly being TRBD1 (5 bases). The V and J ends lost 6 bases and 1 base respectively, with 16 bases between them. Germline V gives CDR1 SQVTM, CDR2 ANQGSEA. This CDR3 is 15 amino acids long. Here the CDR3 reads CSVAQVFRSYNEQFF. CDR3 sequence (DNA): TGCAGCGTAGCACAGGTCTTCAGGTCCTACAATGAGCAGTTCTTC.

CDR3 loop: CASNARGNTEAFF. The CDR3 DNA is TGTGCCAGCAACGCTCGGGGGAACACTGAAGCTTTCTTT. This chain joins TRBV9 and TRBJ1-1, with D hard to call. The CDR3 has 13 residues. The V end was cut by 6 bases, the J end by 1 base, with 10 bases between. The germline CDR1 and CDR2 sequences are SGDLS and YYNGEE.

This chain links TRBV15 with TRBJ2-7; D may be TRBD1 or TRBD2 (5 bases each). Germline-derived CDR1 and CDR2 are LNHNV and YYDKDF (reference sequence). This CDR3 region has 13 residues. Trimming removed 5 bases from V and 6 bases from J, with 14 bases in between. The CDR3 DNA reads as TGTGCCACCAGCTATGGGACCCGCCCCGAGCAGTACTTC. Translating gives CATSYGTRPEQYF.

This chain uses TRBV30 with TRBJ2-1, with D possibly being TRBD2 (6 bases). In germline, CDR1 is GTSNPN, CDR2 SVGIG (reference sequence). The CDR3 length is 14 residues. The V gene lost 3 bases and the J gene lost 2 bases, with 11 bases spanning the gap. CDR3 in DNA: TGTGCCTGGAGCTTAGCGGCCCCCTACAATGAGCAGTTCTTC. It encodes CAWSLAAPYNEQFF.

This clone showed up just once. This rearrangement joins TRBV4-1 to TRBJ1-1; the D is unclear. Germline V gene lookup returns CDR1 MGHRA and CDR2 YSYEKL. Trimming took off 1 base at V and 0 bases at J, with 9 bases between the two ends. This CDR3 is 15 amino acids long. The CDR3 is CASSQVPGMNTEAFF. The CDR3 DNA sequence: TGCGCCAGCAGCCAAGTACCAGGAATGAACACTGAAGCTTTCTTT.

V and J are TRBV19 and TRBJ1-2; no firm D call. CDR1 LNHDA and CDR2 SQIVND come from the germline V gene (reference sequence). V was pared by 8 bases and J by 4 bases, with 17 bases between. This CDR3 contains 14 residues. The DNA for the CDR3 is TGTGCCAGTCGAAACTCGGGGTTTGGCTATGGCTACACCTTC. This sequence encodes CASRNSGFGYGYTF.

This clone was picked up a small number of times. Additional DNA sequences in this sample encode the identical CDR3. This chain connects TRBV14 to TRBJ2-1; D is unresolved. Germline lookup yields CDR1 SGHDN and CDR2 FVKESK. The CDR3 runs 12 residues. V shed 4 bases and J shed 6 bases, with 7 bases lying between them. The CDR3 bases are TGTGCCAGCAGCCCAGGCGGCAATGAGCAGTTCTTC. Translation gives CASSPGGNEQFF.

The rearrangement joins TRBV2 to TRBJ2-7; the match to TRBD2 covers 7 bases. The CDR3 runs 15 residues. In germline, CDR1 is SNHLY, CDR2 FYNNEI. Losses at the gene ends were 2 bases for V and 0 bases for J; bases not matched to a gene: 4. The CDR3 DNA sequence: TGTGCCAGCAGTGAACTAGCGGCCAGCTCCTACGAGCAGTACTTC. This encodes CASSELAASSYEQYF.

The J gene is TRBJ1-2, the V gene TRBV6-1; 7 nucleotides agree with TRBD1. The length of the CDR3 is 14 residues. Germline V gives CDR1 MNHNS, CDR2 SASEGT. V shed 11 bases and J 4 bases; nucleotides not matched to a gene: 13. CDR3 bases: TGTGCCGCCCACCGACAGGGCGTTTTCTATGGCTACACCTTC. Its protein product is CAAHRQGVFYGYTF.

The chain is built from TRBV13 and TRBJ2-3; D is undetermined. The CDR3 consists of 15 residues. Trimming shortened V by 5 bases and J by 0 bases, and 12 bases separated the two germline ends. Germline loops: CDR1 PRHDT, CDR2 FYEKMQ (reference sequence). CDR3 residues: CASSPRSRSTDTQYF. CDR3 coding DNA: TGTGCCAGCAGCCCCCGTTCGAGGAGCACAGATACGCAGTATTTT.

On this clone: At the DNA level, this CDR3 is encoded by other sequences in the same sample as well. The chain recombines TRBV6-5 with TRBJ1-5; D is unresolved. The CDR3 runs 14 residues. V was clipped by 5 bases and J by 2 bases, with 10 bases between them. Per germline, CDR1 MNHEY and CDR2 SVGAGI. The CDR3 sequence is CASSPGRGNQPQHF. CDR3 DNA sequence: TGTGCCAGCAGTCCCGGGAGGGGCAATCAGCCCCAGCATTTT.

This clone was seen a few times. This chain connects TRBV6-5 to TRBJ2-7, with D possibly matching TRBD1 (5 bases). Per the germline V gene, CDR1 is MNHEY and CDR2 is SVGAGI. The CDR3 is 15 residues long. The V end lost 0 bases, the J end lost 5 bases, and 14 bases lay between the germline ends. CDR3: CASSYSVAGSHEQYF. In nucleotides, the CDR3 is TGTGCCAGCAGTTACTCGGTGGCAGGGTCCCACGAGCAGTACTTC.

This clone was counted only a few times. The CDR3 sequence is CASSDGGYYGYTF. The DNA of the CDR3 is TGTGCCAGCAGCGATGGGGGATACTATGGCTACACCTTC. This sequence joins TRBV7-9 and TRBJ1-2, with D tentatively TRBD1 (5 bases). Germline-derived CDR1 and CDR2 are SEHNR and FQNEAQ (reference sequence). This CDR3 has 13 residues. Between the trimmed V and J ends, which lost 5 bases and 3 bases, there was a span of 10 bases.

This clone appeared once. The rearrangement joins TRBV4-1 to TRBJ2-7, with D possibly matching TRBD2 (5 bases). The CDR3 extends over 14 amino acids. Germline-derived CDR1 and CDR2 are MGHRA and YSYEKL. Trimming shortened V by 3 bases and J by 5 bases, and 14 bases separated the two germline ends. The CDR3 here is CASSHVGSPDEQYF. CDR3 nucleotide sequence: TGCGCCAGCAGCCACGTAGGGAGTCCCGACGAGCAGTACTTC.

The chain has TRBV29-1 and TRBJ1-3, with 8 bases matching TRBD1. CDR3 size: 14 residues. J lost 8 bases, V lost 6 bases, and 12 bases had no gene match. CDR1 is SQVTM, CDR2 ANQGSEA, per germline. The CDR3 region is CSVLSPGQVDTIYF. The CDR3 DNA reads as TGCAGCGTCCTCTCCCCGGGACAGGTTGACACCATATATTTT.

The V gene is TRBV4-1, the J gene TRBJ2-7, with 11 bases identical to TRBD2. Germline CDR1 is MGHRA and CDR2 is YSYEKL. V shed 3 bases, J shed 2 bases, and the junction held 3 bases outside the gene matches. This CDR3 spans 15 amino acids. The CDR3 DNA reads as TGCGCCAGCAGCCACATAGCGGGAGGGCCCTACGAGCAGTACTTC. It encodes CASSHIAGGPYEQYF.

This clone was counted between two and nine times. V is TRBV27 and J is TRBJ1-1; 8 nucleotides match TRBD1. CDR1 is MNHEY and CDR2 is SMNVEV in the germline V gene (reference sequence). CDR3 length equals 11 residues. The V and J ends lost 9 bases and 6 bases, in that order; junction bases with no gene match: 3. CDR3 nucleotide sequence: TGTGCCAGTTCGACAGGGGCTGAAGCTTTCTTT. Translating gives CASSTGAEAFF.

The rearrangement uses TRBV4-1 and TRBJ1-1; D is unresolved. The ends were cut back, 3 bases at V and 2 bases at J, with 10 bases in the middle. CDR1 MGHRA and CDR2 YSYEKL come from the germline V gene. CDR3 length equals 14 residues. The CDR3 DNA is TGCGCCAGCAGCCATCTCGGTGCCAACACTGAAGCTTTCTTT. Its translation is CASSHLGANTEAFF.

The rearrangement links TRBV9 to TRBJ2-1; 10 nucleotides agree with TRBD2. J lost 4 bases, V lost 3 bases, and 7 bases had no gene match. The CDR3 loop spans 16 amino acids. CDR1 is SGDLS and CDR2 is YYNGEE in the germline V gene. The CDR3 sequence is CASSAGGTSVYNEQFF. CDR3 nucleotides: TGTGCCAGCAGCGCCGGAGGGACTAGCGTTTACAATGAGCAGTTCTTC.